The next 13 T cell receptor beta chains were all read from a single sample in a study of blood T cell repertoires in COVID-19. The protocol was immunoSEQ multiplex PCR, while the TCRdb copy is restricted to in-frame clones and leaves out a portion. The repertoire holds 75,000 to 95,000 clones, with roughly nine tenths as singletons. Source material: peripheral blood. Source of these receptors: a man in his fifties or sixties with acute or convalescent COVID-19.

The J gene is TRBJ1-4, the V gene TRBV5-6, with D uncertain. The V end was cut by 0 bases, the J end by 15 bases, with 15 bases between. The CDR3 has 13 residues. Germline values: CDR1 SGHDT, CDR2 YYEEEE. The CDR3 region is CASSLAGMGWMFF. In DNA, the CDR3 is TGTGCCAGCAGCTTGGCGGGAATGGGGTGGATGTTTTTT. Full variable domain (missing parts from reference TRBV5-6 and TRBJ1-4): DAGVTQSPTHLIKTRGQQVTLRCSPKSGHDTVSWYQQALGQGPQFIFQYYEEEERQRGNFPDRFSGHQFPNYSSELNVNALLLGDSALYLCASSLAGMGWMFFGSGTQLSVL.

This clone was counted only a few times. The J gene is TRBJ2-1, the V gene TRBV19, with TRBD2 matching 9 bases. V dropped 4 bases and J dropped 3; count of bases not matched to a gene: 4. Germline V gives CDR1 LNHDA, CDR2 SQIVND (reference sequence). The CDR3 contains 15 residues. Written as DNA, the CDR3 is TGTGCCAGTAGTAGTCGGCGGGAGGGCTACAATGAGCAGTTCTTC. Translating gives CASSSRREGYNEQFF.

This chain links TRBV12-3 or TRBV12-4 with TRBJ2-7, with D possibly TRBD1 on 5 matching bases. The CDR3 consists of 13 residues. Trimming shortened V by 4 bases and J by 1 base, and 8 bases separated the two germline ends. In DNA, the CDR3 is TGTGCCAGCAGTTCAGGGAAGTCCTACGAGCAGTACTTC. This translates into CASSSGKSYEQYF.

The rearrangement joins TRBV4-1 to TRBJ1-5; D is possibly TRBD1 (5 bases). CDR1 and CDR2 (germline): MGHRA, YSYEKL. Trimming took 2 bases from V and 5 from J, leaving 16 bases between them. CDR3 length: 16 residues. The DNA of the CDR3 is TGCGCCAGCAGCCAACCCCGCGTGTCAGGGTATCAGCCCCAGCATTTT. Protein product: CASSQPRVSGYQPQHF.

The CDR3 reads CASSYSGQDQPQHF. The CDR3 DNA sequence: TGTGCCAGCAGTTACTCGGGTCAGGATCAGCCCCAGCATTTT. This chain links TRBV6-5 with TRBJ1-5; D ambiguous. Germline loops: CDR1 MNHEY, CDR2 SVGAGI. V lost 0 bases and J lost 5, with 8 bases in between. The CDR3 runs to 14 residues.

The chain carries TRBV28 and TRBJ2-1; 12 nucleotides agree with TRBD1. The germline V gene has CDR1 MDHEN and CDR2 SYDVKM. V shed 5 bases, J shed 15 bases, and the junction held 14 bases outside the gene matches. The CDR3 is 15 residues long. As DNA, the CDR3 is TGTGCCAGCAGTCTTCCCGGGACAGGGGGCGTTAAGGCGTTCTTC. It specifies CASSLPGTGGVKAFF.

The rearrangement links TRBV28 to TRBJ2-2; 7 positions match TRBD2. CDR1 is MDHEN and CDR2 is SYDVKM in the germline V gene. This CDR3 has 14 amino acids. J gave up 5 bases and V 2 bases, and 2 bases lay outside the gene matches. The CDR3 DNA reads TGTGCCAGCAGTTTAGCGGGAGAGACCGGGGAGCTGTTTTTT. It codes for CASSLAGETGELFF.

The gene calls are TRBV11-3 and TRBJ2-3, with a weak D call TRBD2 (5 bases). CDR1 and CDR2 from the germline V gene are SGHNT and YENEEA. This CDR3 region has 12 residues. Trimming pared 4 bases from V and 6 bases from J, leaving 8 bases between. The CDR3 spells CASSSGMDTQYF. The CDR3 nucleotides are TGTGCCAGCAGCTCGGGGATGGATACGCAGTATTTT.

The CDR3 sequence is CASSSQGGAQPQHF. The CDR3 bases are TGTGCCAGCAGCTCACAAGGGGGTGCTCAGCCCCAGCATTTT. The chain joins TRBV9 to TRBJ1-5; TRBD1 might be the D (6 bases). V was trimmed by 4 bases and J by 6 bases, leaving 14 bases between them. CDR1 and CDR2 (germline): SGDLS, YYNGEE. This CDR3 comprises 14 residues.

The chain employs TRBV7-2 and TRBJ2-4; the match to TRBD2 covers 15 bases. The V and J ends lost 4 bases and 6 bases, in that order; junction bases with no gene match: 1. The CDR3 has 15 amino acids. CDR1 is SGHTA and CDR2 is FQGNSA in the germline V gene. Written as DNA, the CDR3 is TGTGCCAGCAGCTCGGGACTAGCGGGGGGAAACATTCAGTACTTC. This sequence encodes CASSSGLAGGNIQYF. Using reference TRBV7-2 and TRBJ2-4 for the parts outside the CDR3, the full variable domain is GAGVSQSPSNKVTEKGKDVELRCDPISGHTALYWYRQSLGQGLEFLIYFQGNSAPDKSGLPSDRFSAERTGGSVSTLTIQRTQQEDSAVYLCASSSGLAGGNIQYFGAGTRLSVL.

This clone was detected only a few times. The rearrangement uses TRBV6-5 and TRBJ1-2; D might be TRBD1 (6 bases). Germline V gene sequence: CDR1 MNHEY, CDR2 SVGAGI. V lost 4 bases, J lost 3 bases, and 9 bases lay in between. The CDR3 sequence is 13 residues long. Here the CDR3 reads CASSSDRDYGYTF. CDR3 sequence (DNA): TGTGCCAGCAGTTCGGACAGAGACTATGGCTACACCTTC.

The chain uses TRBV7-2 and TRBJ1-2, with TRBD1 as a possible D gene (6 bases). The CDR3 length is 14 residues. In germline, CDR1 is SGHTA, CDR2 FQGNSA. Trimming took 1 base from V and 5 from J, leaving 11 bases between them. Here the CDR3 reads CASSLESRGYGYTF. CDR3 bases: TGTGCCAGCAGCTTAGAGTCCAGGGGTTATGGCTACACCTTC. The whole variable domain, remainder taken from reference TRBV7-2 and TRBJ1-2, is GAGVSQSPSNKVTEKGKDVELRCDPISGHTALYWYRQSLGQGLEFLIYFQGNSAPDKSGLPSDRFSAERTGGSVSTLTIQRTQQEDSAVYLCASSLESRGYGYTFGSGTRLTVV.

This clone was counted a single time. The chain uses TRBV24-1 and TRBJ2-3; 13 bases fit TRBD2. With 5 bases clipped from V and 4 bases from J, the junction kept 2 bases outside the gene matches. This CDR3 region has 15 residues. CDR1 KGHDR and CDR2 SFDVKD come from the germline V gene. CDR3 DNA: TGTGCCACCAGTGGGACTAGCGGGAGTCCAGATACGCAGTATTTT. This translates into CATSGTSGSPDTQYF.